This T cell receptor beta chain is drawn from a study of blood T cell repertoires in COVID-19. Study at large: Acute and convalescent COVID-19 specimens originated in the United States, Italy and Spain. Sources were T cells, B-cell-depleted T cells, or PBMCs; the material itself was cDNA or gDNA.

The V gene lost 4 bases and the J gene lost 2 bases, with 15 bases spanning the gap. In germline, CDR1 is SGDLS, CDR2 YYNGEE. The CDR3 sequence is 15 residues long. Original data processing: Amplification with reference gene primers provided the estimates of nucleated cell counts. Here immunoSEQ multiplex PCR was the method, and the copy in TCRdb shows in-frame clones only, minus some. The V and J calls and clone size are taken from that table; D and trimming were inferred from the DNA. This sample has 200,000 to 250,000 clones, with nearly 90% found just once. The material sequenced was peripheral blood. The source of this sequence is a man aged 18 to 29 with active or convalescent COVID-19. V and J are TRBV9 and TRBJ1-1; D unresolved. Written as DNA, the CDR3 is TGTGCCAGCAGCTCAACTCTCGATTCTAACACTGAAGCTTTCTTT. It specifies CASSSTLDSNTEAFF. Drawing the rest from reference TRBV9 and TRBJ1-1, the complete variable domain is DSGVTQTPKHLITATGQRVTLRCSPRSGDLSVYWYQQSLDQGLQFLIQYYNGEERAKGNILERFSAQQFPDLHSELNLSSLELGDSALYFCASSSTLDSNTEAFFGQGTRLTVV.